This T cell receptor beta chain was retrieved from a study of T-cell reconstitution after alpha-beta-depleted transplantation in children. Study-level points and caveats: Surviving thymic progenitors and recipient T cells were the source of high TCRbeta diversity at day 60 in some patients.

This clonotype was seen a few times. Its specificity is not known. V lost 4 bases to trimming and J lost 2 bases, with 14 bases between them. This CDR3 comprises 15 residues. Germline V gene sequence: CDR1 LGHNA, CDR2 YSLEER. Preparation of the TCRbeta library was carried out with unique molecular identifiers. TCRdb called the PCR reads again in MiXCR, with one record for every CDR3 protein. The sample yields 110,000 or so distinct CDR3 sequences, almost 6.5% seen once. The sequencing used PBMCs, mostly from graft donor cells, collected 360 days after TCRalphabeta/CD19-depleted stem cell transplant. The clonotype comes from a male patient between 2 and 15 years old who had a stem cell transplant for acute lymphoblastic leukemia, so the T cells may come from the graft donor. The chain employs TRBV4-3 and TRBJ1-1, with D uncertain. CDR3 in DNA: TGCGCCAGCAGCCGCTCGAAAATGGACAACACTGAAGCTTTCTTT. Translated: CASSRSKMDNTEAFF.